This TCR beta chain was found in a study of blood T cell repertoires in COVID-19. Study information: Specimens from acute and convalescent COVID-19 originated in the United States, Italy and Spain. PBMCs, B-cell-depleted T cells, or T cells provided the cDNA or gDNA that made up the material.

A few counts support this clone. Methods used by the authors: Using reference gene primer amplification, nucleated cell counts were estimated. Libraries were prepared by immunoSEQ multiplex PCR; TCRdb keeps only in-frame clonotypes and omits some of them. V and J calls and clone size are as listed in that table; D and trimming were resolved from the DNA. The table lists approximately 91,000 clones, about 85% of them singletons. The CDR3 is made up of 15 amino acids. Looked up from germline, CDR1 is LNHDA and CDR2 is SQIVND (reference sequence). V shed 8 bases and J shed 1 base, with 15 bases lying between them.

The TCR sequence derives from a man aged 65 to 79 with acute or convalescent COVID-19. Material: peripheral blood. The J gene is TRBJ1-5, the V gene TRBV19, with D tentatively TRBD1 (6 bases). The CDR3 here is CASGGGGWSNQPQHF. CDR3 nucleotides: TGTGCCAGTGGAGGGGGGGGTTGGAGCAATCAGCCCCAGCATTTT. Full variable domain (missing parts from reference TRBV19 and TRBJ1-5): DGGITQSPKYLFRKEGQNVTLSCEQNLNHDAMYWYRQDPGQGLRLIYYSQIVNDFQKGDIAEGYSVSREKKESFPLTVTSAQKNPTAFYLCASGGGGWSNQPQHFGDGTRLSIL.